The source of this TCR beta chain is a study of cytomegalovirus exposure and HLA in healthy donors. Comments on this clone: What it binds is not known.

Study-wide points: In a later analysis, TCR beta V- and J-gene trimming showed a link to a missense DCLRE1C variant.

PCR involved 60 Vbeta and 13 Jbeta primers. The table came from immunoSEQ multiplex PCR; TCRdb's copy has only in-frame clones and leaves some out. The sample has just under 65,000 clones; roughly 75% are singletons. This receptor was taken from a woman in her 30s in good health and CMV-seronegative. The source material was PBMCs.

The CDR3 loop is CASSTVGEETQYF. CDR3 nucleotide sequence: TGTGCCAGCAGCACAGTGGGTGAAGAGACCCAGTACTTC. The J gene is TRBJ2-5, the V gene TRBV7-9; D gene unclear. The ends were cut back, 5 bases at V and 3 bases at J, with 10 bases in the middle. The CDR3 is 13 amino acids. The germline gives CDR1 SEHNR, CDR2 FQNEAQ (reference sequence).